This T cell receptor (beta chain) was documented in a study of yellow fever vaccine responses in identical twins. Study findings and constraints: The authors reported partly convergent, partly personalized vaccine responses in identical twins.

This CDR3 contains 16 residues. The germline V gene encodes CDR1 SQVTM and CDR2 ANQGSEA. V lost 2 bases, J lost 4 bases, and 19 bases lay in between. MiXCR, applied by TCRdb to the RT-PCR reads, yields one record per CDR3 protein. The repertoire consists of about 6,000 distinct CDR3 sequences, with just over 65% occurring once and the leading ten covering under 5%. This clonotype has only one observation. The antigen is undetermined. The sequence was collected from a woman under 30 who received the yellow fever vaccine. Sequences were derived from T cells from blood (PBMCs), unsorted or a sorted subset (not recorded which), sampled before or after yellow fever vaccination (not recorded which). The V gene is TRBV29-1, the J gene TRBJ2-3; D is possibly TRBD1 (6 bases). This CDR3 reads CSVESAYRVGPDTQYF. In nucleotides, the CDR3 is TGCAGCGTTGAATCCGCCTACAGGGTGGGGCCAGATACGCAGTATTTT.